This T cell receptor (beta chain) was recorded in a study of Graves' ophthalmopathy and Graves' hyperthyroidism. Concerning this clonotype: Its antigen is still unknown. Likely a read error: the CDR3 ends without its conserved phenylalanine or tryptophan.

Findings of the study overall: Its predictions of ophthalmopathy progression gave the model almost 71% sensitivity and about 78% specificity.

Patients were excluded if they had other autoimmune diseases or uncontrolled infections, and likewise if pregnancy or lactation applied. For repertoire sequencing, the TCR beta CDR3 regions were amplified from RNA transcripts. Second-round multiplex PCR came after first-round RT-PCR with HTBI primers. MiXCR, applied by TCRdb to the multiplex PCR reads, yields one record per CDR3 protein. This sample has about 550,000 distinct CDR3 sequences, with approximately 37% found just once. From germline, CDR1 is LNHDA and CDR2 SQIVND (reference sequence). The V segment lost 11 bases and the J segment 3 bases; nucleotides outside the gene matches: 11. This CDR3 contains 15 residues.

Sequencing was done on a sample of peripheral blood or thyroid tissue (not recorded which). The chain couples TRBV19 to TRBJ1-1; 11 nucleotides agree with TRBD1. The sequence came from an adult man with Graves' hyperthyroidism. As DNA, the CDR3 is TGTGCCGGGGACAGGGGGTTGTTGTTGGACACTGAAGCTTTCCTT. This gives the protein CAGDRGLLLDTEAFL.